Below are 6 T cell receptor beta chains sequenced from a single sample in a study of siplizumab effects on memory and regulatory T cells. Sequenced by immunoSEQ multiplex PCR; TCRdb stores in-frame clones only, minus some. The data contain roughly 110,000 clones, around 93% of them singletons. The specimen sequenced was non-Treg CD4+ T cells sorted from blood. The receptor source for this set is a human donor in good health.

The rearrangement uses TRBV15 and TRBJ2-7; D is perhaps TRBD1 or TRBD2 (6 bases each). With 3 bases removed from V and 5 bases from J, the gap between germline ends came to 11 bases. Germline CDR1 is LNHNV and CDR2 is YYDKDF (reference sequence). The CDR3 runs 13 residues. The CDR3 spells CATSRRGANEQYF. The DNA of the CDR3 is TGTGCCACCAGCAGGAGGGGGGCAAACGAGCAGTACTTC.

V usage is TRBV4-3 and J usage is TRBJ2-7; D is tentatively TRBD1 or TRBD2 (6 bases each). Trimming stripped 0 bases from V and 3 bases from J, with 18 bases between. Germline CDR1 and CDR2: LGHNA and YSLEER. This CDR3 spans 17 amino acids. The DNA for the CDR3 is TGCGCCAGCAGCCAAGATCCCCAGGGGAGGACGCGCTACGAGCAGTACTTC. Amino acid sequence: CASSQDPQGRTRYEQYF.

V usage is TRBV4-1 and J usage is TRBJ2-3; 7 bases are shared with TRBD1. The CDR3 runs 13 residues. Trimming took 7 bases from V and 2 from J; bases not matched to a gene: 3. Germline lookup yields CDR1 MGHRA and CDR2 YSYEKL. The CDR3 region is CASTRGPTDTQYF. DNA of the CDR3: TGCGCCAGCACTAGGGGGCCCACAGATACGCAGTATTTT.

The chain uses TRBV9 and TRBJ1-3, with 10 bases identical to TRBD1. The CDR3 loop spans 18 amino acids. After removal of 0 bases from V and 0 bases from J, the junction contained 6 bases not matched to a gene. The germline V gene has CDR1 SGDLS and CDR2 YYNGEE. The CDR3 loop reads CASSVVVGQGFSGNTIYF. The CDR3 bases are TGTGCCAGCAGCGTAGTAGTGGGACAGGGGTTCTCTGGAAACACCATATATTTT.

This rearrangement joins TRBV6-6 to TRBJ2-1; 7 nucleotides align to TRBD2. Trimming took 0 bases from V and 7 from J; bases not matched to a gene: 6. The germline CDR1 and CDR2 sequences are MNHNY and SVGAGI (reference sequence). The CDR3 is 15 amino acids. The CDR3 DNA reads TGTGCCAGCAGTTACTCGACTAGCCCCCCTAATGAGCAGTTCTTC. As protein: CASSYSTSPPNEQFF.

In its sample, this clone was seen once. The rearrangement uses TRBV5-5 and TRBJ1-6, with D unresolved. CDR1 SGHKS and CDR2 YYEKEE come from the germline V gene (reference sequence). V lost 0 bases and J lost 7, with 8 bases in between. This CDR3 contains 14 residues. CDR3: CASSLEGSNSPLHF. The CDR3 DNA reads TGTGCCAGCAGCTTGGAGGGATCCAATTCACCCCTCCACTTT.